Below, 5 T cell receptor beta chains from the same sample are listed, as sequenced in a study of OX40 agonist ivuxolimab in advanced cancers. Clones were sequenced by immunoSEQ multiplex PCR, and TCRdb holds only the in-frame ones, with some missing. The sample lists some 64,000 clones; approximately 90% were seen once. This specimen was CD4+ or CD8+ T cells sorted from blood, taken in a trial of the OX40 agonist ivuxolimab. Every receptor here comes from an adult with an advanced solid tumor such as melanoma, head and neck, liver or kidney cancer.

This rearrangement joins TRBV2 to TRBJ2-1; 8 positions agree with TRBD1. With V trimmed by 5 bases and J by 7 bases, 1 base remained unmatched. The CDR3 totals 12 residues. From germline, CDR1 is SNHLY and CDR2 FYNNEI. The chain's CDR3 is CASSRQGNEQFF. CDR3 nucleotides: TGTGCCAGCAGTCGACAGGGGAATGAGCAGTTCTTC.

The CDR3 nucleotides are TGTGCCAGTAGGCCTGTTCGAACGGGGGGTGGCAATCAGCCCCAGCATTTT. Its protein is CASRPVRTGGGNQPQHF. This chain uses TRBV19 with TRBJ1-5, with D possibly TRBD1 on 5 matching bases. V was shortened by 6 bases and J by 2 bases, with 20 bases between the two germline ends. The CDR3 has 17 residues. Per the germline V gene, CDR1 is LNHDA and CDR2 is SQIVND (reference sequence).

This clone occurred once. The J gene is TRBJ1-3, the V gene TRBV9; a weak D match, TRBD1 (5 bases). Trimming took 2 bases from V and 1 from J, leaving 13 bases between them. CDR3 length equals 16 residues. Germline V CDR1 and CDR2: SGDLS, YYNGEE. CDR3 coding DNA: TGTGCCAGCAGCGTCCAGGGCAGATCATCTGGAAACACCATATATTTT. Translation: CASSVQGRSSGNTIYF. Full variable domain (rest looked up from reference TRBV9 and TRBJ1-3): DSGVTQTPKHLITATGQRVTLRCSPRSGDLSVYWYQQSLDQGLQFLIQYYNGEERAKGNILERFSAQQFPDLHSELNLSSLELGDSALYFCASSVQGRSSGNTIYFGEGSWLTVV.

Written as DNA, the CDR3 is TGTGCCAGTAGTATAGGTGACCGAAGCAATCAGCCCCAGCATTTT. This translates into CASSIGDRSNQPQHF. This sequence joins TRBV19 and TRBJ1-5, with D uncertain. The CDR3 sequence is 15 residues long. Germline V lookup: CDR1 LNHDA, CDR2 SQIVND (reference sequence). The V end lost 1 base, the J end lost 1 base, and 8 bases lay between the germline ends.

The V call is TRBV7-6, the J call TRBJ2-1; D is perhaps TRBD2 (5 bases). Germline V gene lookup returns CDR1 SGHVS and CDR2 FNYEAQ. This CDR3 is built from 15 residues. V gave up 3 bases and J gave up 2 bases, with 11 bases separating them. The CDR3 region has the DNA TGTGCCAGCAGCTTTACAAGCGGTACCTACAATGAGCAGTTCTTC. Encoded protein: CASSFTSGTYNEQFF.